The T cell receptor (beta chain) under discussion was sequenced for a study of control samples from healthy donors and cancer patients. This clone showed up just once. This table comes from immunoSEQ multiplex PCR, and its TCRdb copy is limited to in-frame clones, with some not included. Of about 64,000 clones in the sample, more than 90% were seen once. Germline assignment: CDR1 SGHRS and CDR2 YFSETQ. Trimming shortened V by 4 bases and J by 1 base, and 13 bases separated the two germline ends. The CDR3 length is 15 residues. Sequencing was carried out using PBMCs. This receptor was taken from a middle-aged man with colorectal cancer. This chain links TRBV5-1 with TRBJ2-3, with D possibly matching TRBD2 (5 bases). CDR3: CASSPLTIRTDTQYF. The CDR3 DNA sequence: TGCGCCAGCAGCCCACTGACTATCCGCACAGATACGCAGTATTTT.